The 31 T cell receptor beta chains reported below all come from one sample, sequenced in a study of technical replicates of blood from a few donors. Libraries were prepared by immunoSEQ multiplex PCR; TCRdb keeps only in-frame clonotypes and omits some of them. The sample records about 83,000 clones, roughly 94% being singletons. Input material: T cells isolated from PBMCs. Every receptor here comes from a human donor in good health.

This clone was recorded once. The CDR3 sequence: CASSIMAGGSGYTF. In nucleotides, the CDR3 is TGTGCCAGTAGTATAATGGCAGGGGGTTCTGGCTACACCTTC. The chain combines TRBV19 with TRBJ1-2; 7 positions match TRBD1. CDR3 length equals 14 residues. Germline CDR1 is LNHDA and CDR2 is SQIVND (reference sequence). J lost 7 bases, V lost 2 bases, and 7 bases had no gene match.

The CDR3: CASSGRLPYEQYF. CDR3 in DNA: TGCGCCAGCAGCGGGAGGCTCCCCTACGAGCAGTACTTC. The J gene is TRBJ2-7, the V gene TRBV5-1, with D maybe TRBD2 (6 bases). Germline CDR1 SGHRS, CDR2 YFSETQ. V lost 4 bases and J lost 2, with 10 bases in between. The CDR3 loop spans 13 amino acids.

The chain employs TRBV9 and TRBJ2-3; a weak D match, TRBD1 (6 bases). CDR1 and CDR2 from the germline V gene are SGDLS and YYNGEE. The CDR3 extends over 12 amino acids. V lost 4 bases and J lost 11, with 14 bases in between. The CDR3 region has the DNA TGTGCCAGCAGCCCAGGACAGCCGGTGCAGTATTTT. Amino acids: CASSPGQPVQYF.

The J gene is TRBJ1-1, the V gene TRBV7-2, with D possibly being TRBD1 (5 bases). The germline gives CDR1 SGHTA, CDR2 FQGNSA. With 5 bases removed from V and 4 bases from J, the gap between germline ends came to 8 bases. This CDR3 has 12 residues. The CDR3 bases are TGTGCCAGCAGCCGCGACAGCACTGAAGCTTTCTTT. It codes for CASSRDSTEAFF.

The V call is TRBV11-2, the J call TRBJ2-3, with 8 bases aligning to TRBD2. V was clipped by 1 base and J by 4 bases; unmatched bases: 4. The V gene's germline CDR1 is SGHAT and CDR2 FQNNGV. The CDR3 contains 15 residues. The DNA of the CDR3 is TGTGCCAGCAGCTTAGGGGATAGCGGGGCAGATACGCAGTATTTT. It specifies CASSLGDSGADTQYF.

The V and J genes are TRBV6-1 and TRBJ1-1; D unresolved. CDR1 MNHNS and CDR2 SASEGT come from the germline V gene. Between the trimmed V and J ends, which lost 3 bases and 8 bases, there was a span of 10 bases. The CDR3 totals 12 residues. CDR3 region: CASSDPRFEAFF. In DNA form, the CDR3 reads TGTGCCAGCAGTGATCCGCGCTTCGAAGCTTTCTTT.

The chain joins TRBV7-9 to TRBJ2-1; TRBD2 matches 9 bases. V was clipped by 6 bases and J by 2 bases; unmatched bases: 17. The CDR3 runs 19 residues. Germline-derived CDR1 and CDR2 are SEHNR and FQNEAQ (reference sequence). The CDR3 reads CASRTLRAGGGWAYNEQFF. For the CDR3, the DNA is TGTGCCAGCAGAACTTTGCGGGCGGGAGGGGGATGGGCCTACAATGAGCAGTTCTTC. Together with reference TRBV7-9 and TRBJ2-1, the CDR3 gives the full variable domain: DTGVSQNPRHKITKRGQNVTFRCDPISEHNRLYWYRQTLGQGPEFLTYFQNEAQLEKSRLLSDRFSAERPKGSFSTLEIQRTEQGDSAMYLCASRTLRAGGGWAYNEQFFGPGTRLTVL.

The V call is TRBV4-1, the J call TRBJ2-1, with D possibly TRBD2 on 5 matching bases. The V gene lost 0 bases and the J gene lost 4 bases, with 10 bases spanning the gap. This CDR3 spans 15 amino acids. CDR1 is MGHRA and CDR2 is YSYEKL in the germline V gene. The CDR3 region has the DNA TGCGCCAGCAGCCAAGATGCTAGCAGATACAATGAGCAGTTCTTC. This translates into CASSQDASRYNEQFF.

The chain employs TRBV5-6 and TRBJ1-1, with D possibly being TRBD1 (6 bases). The V gene lost 6 bases and the J gene lost 1 base, with 19 bases spanning the gap. This CDR3 spans 16 amino acids. Germline CDR1 SGHDT, CDR2 YYEEEE. CDR3 nucleotides: TGTGCCAGCAACAACGGAAAGACAGGATGGAACACTGAAGCTTTCTTT. It codes for CASNNGKTGWNTEAFF. The variable domain in full, completed from reference TRBV5-6 and TRBJ1-1, reads DAGVTQSPTHLIKTRGQQVTLRCSPKSGHDTVSWYQQALGQGPQFIFQYYEEEERQRGNFPDRFSGHQFPNYSSELNVNALLLGDSALYLCASNNGKTGWNTEAFFGQGTRLTVV.

The rearrangement uses TRBV5-1 and TRBJ2-1; 7 positions match TRBD2. The CDR3 loop spans 14 amino acids. Germline values: CDR1 SGHRS, CDR2 YFSETQ. Germline trimming cut 7 bases from V and 2 bases from J; bases unmatched to any gene: 6. CDR3 protein: CASLPGGTYNEQFF. The CDR3 DNA reads TGCGCCAGCCTGCCGGGGGGTACCTACAATGAGCAGTTCTTC.

The chain uses TRBV7-9 and TRBJ2-7; weak D call: TRBD1 (5 bases). Germline V gene lookup returns CDR1 SEHNR and CDR2 FQNEAQ (reference sequence). Trimming left V 1 base short and J 3 bases short, with 13 bases between. This CDR3 region has 15 residues. In DNA, the CDR3 is TGTGCCAGCAGCTTAGACCAGGACAATAGCTACGAGCAGTACTTC. Encoded protein: CASSLDQDNSYEQYF.

This clone was detected a few times. The chain has TRBV9 and TRBJ1-5; D is ambiguous. CDR3 length: 16 residues. V lost 3 bases and J lost 2, with 15 bases in between. Germline lookup yields CDR1 SGDLS and CDR2 YYNGEE. CDR3 amino acids: CASSEGAYGGNQPQHF. DNA of the CDR3: TGTGCCAGCAGCGAGGGAGCGTATGGCGGCAATCAGCCCCAGCATTTT.

This clone was found once. This chain uses TRBV6-6 with TRBJ2-7, with 7 bases lining up with TRBD2. The V and J ends lost 2 bases and 3 bases, in that order; junction bases with no gene match: 4. This CDR3 comprises 14 residues. Germline lookup yields CDR1 MNHNY and CDR2 SVGAGI (reference sequence). In DNA form, the CDR3 reads TGTGCCAGCAGTTACGCTACGGGAGGCTACGAGCAGTACTTC. It is translated as CASSYATGGYEQYF.

The V call is TRBV28, the J call TRBJ1-2; D remains unclear. V lost 6 bases, J lost 2 bases, and 10 bases lay in between. The CDR3 has 13 residues. CDR1 is MDHEN, CDR2 SYDVKM, per germline. The CDR3 spells CASRGAPNYGYTF. Written as DNA, the CDR3 is TGTGCCAGCAGGGGAGCTCCCAACTATGGCTACACCTTC.

This chain uses TRBV6-5 with TRBJ1-1; TRBD1 aligns across 8 bases. The germline CDR1 and CDR2 sequences are MNHEY and SVGAGI. This CDR3 spans 12 amino acids. The ends lost 6 bases at V and 9 bases at J; junction bases unmatched: 6. CDR3 region: CASSPRQGQAFF. The CDR3 DNA reads as TGTGCCAGCAGCCCCCGACAGGGGCAAGCTTTCTTT.

The chain links TRBV19 to TRBJ2-1; 9 nucleotides line up with TRBD2. Trimming removed 7 bases from V and 9 bases from J; junction bases left unmatched: 13. This CDR3 has 15 amino acids. The germline gives CDR1 LNHDA, CDR2 SQIVND (reference sequence). In DNA, the CDR3 is TGTGCCAGTACTTATGCGGGAGGGCCCTTTTCTGAGCAGTTCTTC. Translation gives CASTYAGGPFSEQFF.

The genes are TRBV18 and TRBJ1-5; 7 nucleotides agree with TRBD1. The germline V gene has CDR1 KGHSH and CDR2 LQKENI. V shed 1 base, J shed 5 bases, and the junction held 5 bases outside the gene matches. This CDR3 spans 15 amino acids. CDR3 in DNA: TGTGCCAGCTCACCACTCCAGGGGGGTGATCAGCCCCAGCATTTT. It encodes CASSPLQGGDQPQHF.

This chain joins TRBV11-2 and TRBJ2-3; TRBD1 matches at 9 bases. The CDR3 is 18 amino acids. Germline CDR1 and CDR2: SGHAT and FQNNGV. Losses at the gene ends were 5 bases for V and 0 bases for J; bases not matched to a gene: 12. The CDR3 here is CASSPRGQGVSSTDTQYF. For the CDR3, the DNA is TGTGCCAGCAGCCCTCGGGGACAGGGAGTTTCTAGCACAGATACGCAGTATTTT.

The V and J genes are TRBV6-5 and TRBJ2-6; no reliable D call. This CDR3 comprises 13 residues. Per the germline V gene, CDR1 is MNHEY and CDR2 is SVGAGI. Trimming took off 4 bases at V and 4 bases at J, with 5 bases between the two ends. The CDR3 coding sequence is TGTGCCAGCAGTTTCGAGGGGGCCAACGTCCTGACTTTC. The encoded protein is CASSFEGANVLTF.

The chain is built from TRBV7-6 and TRBJ2-1; TRBD2 aligns across 11 bases. The germline V gene has CDR1 SGHVS and CDR2 FNYEAQ. Trimming removed 5 bases from V and 6 bases from J; junction bases left unmatched: 9. The CDR3 has 16 residues. The CDR3 bases are TGTGCCAGCAGCACCACGAATAGCGGGAGGGCCAATGAGCAGTTCTTC. Protein product: CASSTTNSGRANEQFF.

V and J are TRBV7-8 and TRBJ2-5, with 9 bases lining up with TRBD1. V lost 3 bases and J lost 3; bases outside the gene matches: 5. Germline-derived CDR1 and CDR2 are SGHVS and FQNEAQ. The length of the CDR3 is 15 residues. The CDR3 is CASSFLDRGEETQYF. As DNA, the CDR3 is TGTGCCAGCAGCTTTCTAGACAGGGGGGAAGAGACCCAGTACTTC.

The chain combines TRBV30 with TRBJ2-7; TRBD2 agrees at 11 bases. Germline loops: CDR1 GTSNPN, CDR2 SVGIG (reference sequence). Trimming at V came to 5 bases and at J to 3 bases, leaving 3 bases not matched to a gene. This CDR3 is built from 13 residues. CDR3 sequence: CAWHSGGGYEQYF. The CDR3 DNA reads TGTGCCTGGCATAGCGGGGGGGGCTACGAGCAGTACTTC.

The table lists this clone with a count of one. The rearrangement links TRBV5-1 to TRBJ2-7; a weak D match, TRBD2 (5 bases). The CDR3 is 13 residues long. Germline V gives CDR1 SGHRS, CDR2 YFSETQ. V gave up 4 bases and J gave up 6 bases, with 14 bases separating them. Written as DNA, the CDR3 is TGCGCCAGCAGCATAGCGTACGGGCTCGAGCAGTACTTC. Its translation is CASSIAYGLEQYF.

The V and J genes are TRBV5-1 and TRBJ1-1; the D is unclear. The CDR3 consists of 13 residues. Trimming removed 3 bases at V and 2 bases at J, with 8 bases between. Germline-derived CDR1 and CDR2 are SGHRS and YFSETQ. The CDR3 DNA sequence: TGCGCCAGCAGCTCCGTTCCTAACACTGAAGCTTTCTTT. This encodes CASSSVPNTEAFF.

The genes are TRBV29-1 and TRBJ2-7; 12 nucleotides agree with TRBD1. CDR1 is SQVTM and CDR2 is ANQGSEA in the germline V gene. Trimming removed 3 bases from V and 3 bases from J; junction bases left unmatched: 12. The CDR3 is 17 amino acids. CDR3 sequence (DNA): TGCAGCGTTGACTCGGGACAGGGGGCGCGGTCCCTCTACGAGCAGTACTTC. It specifies CSVDSGQGARSLYEQYF.

In its sample, this clone was seen once. The J gene is TRBJ1-2, the V gene TRBV5-1; 10 bases fit TRBD1. V lost 4 bases to trimming and J lost 2 bases; unmatched junction nucleotides: 8. CDR1 is SGHRS and CDR2 is YFSETQ in the germline V gene. The CDR3 totals 16 residues. This chain's CDR3 is CASSQTGQGGNYGYTF. The CDR3 region has the DNA TGCGCCAGCAGCCAAACCGGACAGGGGGGGAACTATGGCTACACCTTC. Supplemented by reference TRBV5-1 and TRBJ1-2, the full variable domain reads KAGVTQTPRYLIKTRGQQVTLSCSPISGHRSVSWYQQTPGQGLQFLFEYFSETQRNKGNFPGRFSGRQFSNSRSEMNVSTLELGDSALYLCASSQTGQGGNYGYTFGSGTRLTVV.

As regards this clone: At one boundary the junction diverges from the germline segment, which might be a read error. The chain uses TRBV7-7 and TRBJ2-7; 10 nucleotides agree with TRBD1. The germline gives CDR1 SSHAT, CDR2 FNYEAQ (reference sequence). There are 15 residues in the CDR3. CDR3 loop: CASSLRDRGDYEQYF. CDR3 sequence (DNA): TGTGCTAGCAGCTTAAGGGACAGGGGTGACTACGAGCAGTACTTC.

This rearrangement joins TRBV6-6 to TRBJ2-2; D not certain. The CDR3 is made up of 14 amino acids. Germline loops: CDR1 MNHNY, CDR2 SVGAGI (reference sequence). Between the trimmed V and J ends, which lost 6 bases and 5 bases, there was a span of 13 bases. The CDR3 is CASSPGLATGELFF. The CDR3 coding sequence is TGTGCCAGCAGCCCCGGGTTGGCAACCGGGGAGCTGTTTTTT.

Remarks on this clone: The sample contains more than one DNA sequence encoding this CDR3. The rearrangement joins TRBV19 to TRBJ2-7; 11 nucleotides match TRBD2. This CDR3 is built from 14 residues. Germline loops: CDR1 LNHDA, CDR2 SQIVND (reference sequence). V lost 4 bases to trimming and J lost 3 bases; unmatched junction nucleotides: 2. The CDR3: CASSTGTSGYEQYF. In nucleotides, the CDR3 is TGTGCCAGTAGTACGGGGACTAGCGGCTACGAGCAGTACTTC.

The chain has TRBV6-5 and TRBJ1-1; 8 nucleotides agree with TRBD1. CDR1 is MNHEY, CDR2 SVGAGI, per germline. This CDR3 is 16 amino acids long. V lost 6 bases to trimming and J lost 1 base; unmatched junction nucleotides: 10. The CDR3 protein is CASRYHTGGWNTEAFF. In DNA form, the CDR3 reads TGTGCCAGCAGATACCATACAGGGGGATGGAACACTGAAGCTTTCTTT.

J is TRBJ1-5 and V is TRBV28; D remains unclear. V was clipped by 5 bases and J by 3 bases, with 17 bases between them. CDR1 and CDR2 from the germline V gene are MDHEN and SYDVKM. This CDR3 region has 16 residues. As DNA, the CDR3 is TGTGCCAGCAGTGGAACCACAGACGGATCCAATCAGCCCCAGCATTTT. Protein sequence: CASSGTTDGSNQPQHF.